This TCR beta chain was profiled in a study of blood T cell repertoires in COVID-19. In the study's own analysis: Amplification of reference gene primers provided the estimated nucleated cell counts. Sequencing used immunoSEQ multiplex PCR; TCRdb keeps in-frame clones, though not all of them. For V, J and clone size, that table is used; D and trimming come from the DNA. The data hold 180,000 or so clones, with approximately 84% observed a single time. Enrolled through a virtual design, the participants were between roughly 18 and 95 years of age and came from about two dozen US areas. In assigning cohorts, the study relied on participant-reported clinical history. Cohort 3 donors were reported recovered after two negative PCRs, clearance, or symptom resolution. V was pared by 5 bases and J by 3 bases, with 5 bases of the junction left unmatched. The CDR3 is made up of 16 amino acids. CDR1 is MNHNY, CDR2 SVGAGI, per germline (reference sequence).

This TCR derives from a man in his forties who had recovered from COVID-19. The sample consisted of PBMCs or T cells enriched from blood (not recorded which). The chain links TRBV6-6 to TRBJ1-5; 12 bases map to TRBD1. CDR3 region: CASSNQGQGANQPQHF. The CDR3 region has the DNA TGTGCCAGCAGTAACCAGGGACAGGGGGCCAATCAGCCCCAGCATTTT.